This T cell receptor (beta chain) was identified in a study of T cell responses to AZD1222 COVID-19 vaccine. Generated by immunoSEQ multiplex PCR, the TCRdb table keeps only in-frame clones and is missing some. The sample has 150,000 to 200,000 clones; 90% are singletons. Germline assignment: CDR1 SGHTA and CDR2 FQGNSA. V lost 6 bases to trimming and J lost 7 bases; unmatched junction nucleotides: 7. CDR3 size: 15 residues. Source: peripheral blood, taken on day 0 of AZD1222 vaccination. The V call is TRBV7-2, the J call TRBJ1-6; 9 nucleotides line up with TRBD1. The receptor was derived from an adult in good health. This chain's CDR3 is CASRRTGTGNSPLHF. The CDR3 nucleotides read TGTGCCAGCAGACGTACCGGGACAGGGAATTCACCCCTCCACTTT.